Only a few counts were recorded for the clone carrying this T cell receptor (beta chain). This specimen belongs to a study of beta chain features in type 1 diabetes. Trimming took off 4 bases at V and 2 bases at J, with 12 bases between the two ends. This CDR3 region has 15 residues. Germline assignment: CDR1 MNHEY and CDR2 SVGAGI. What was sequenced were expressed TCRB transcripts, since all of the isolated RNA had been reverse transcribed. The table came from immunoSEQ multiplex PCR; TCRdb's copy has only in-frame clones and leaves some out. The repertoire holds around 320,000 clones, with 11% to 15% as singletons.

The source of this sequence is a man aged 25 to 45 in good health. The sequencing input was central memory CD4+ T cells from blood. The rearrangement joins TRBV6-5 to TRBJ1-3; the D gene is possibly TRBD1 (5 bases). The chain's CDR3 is CASSSAGKAGNTIYF. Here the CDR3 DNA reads TGTGCCAGCAGTTCTGCAGGGAAGGCTGGAAACACCATATATTTT.